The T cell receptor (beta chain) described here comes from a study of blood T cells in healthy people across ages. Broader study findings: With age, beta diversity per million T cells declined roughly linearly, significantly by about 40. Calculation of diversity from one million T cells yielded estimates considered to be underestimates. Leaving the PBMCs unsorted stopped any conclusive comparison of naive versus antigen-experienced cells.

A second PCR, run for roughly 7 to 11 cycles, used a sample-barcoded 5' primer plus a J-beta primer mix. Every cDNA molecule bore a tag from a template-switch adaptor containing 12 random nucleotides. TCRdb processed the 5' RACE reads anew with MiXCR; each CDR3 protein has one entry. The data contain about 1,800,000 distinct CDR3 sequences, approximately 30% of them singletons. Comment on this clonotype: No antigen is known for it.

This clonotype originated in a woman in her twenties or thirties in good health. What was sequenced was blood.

DNA of the CDR3: TGTGCCAGCAGCCAGACCCAGGGGGCCAGTGAGACCCAGTACTTC. Encoded protein: CASSQTQGASETQYF. The chain recombines TRBV14 with TRBJ2-5; 8 nucleotides match TRBD1. Germline CDR1 and CDR2: SGHDN and FVKESK. The CDR3 is made up of 15 amino acids. V lost 3 bases to trimming and J lost 5 bases; unmatched junction nucleotides: 8.